What follows are 20 T cell receptor beta chains derived from one specimen sequenced in a study of cytomegalovirus exposure and HLA in healthy donors. 13 Jbeta primers and 60 Vbeta primers were used for the PCR. Clones were read by immunoSEQ multiplex PCR, and TCRdb kept only the in-frame ones, dropping some. This sample has about 160,000 clones, with roughly 76% found just once. Sequences were obtained from PBMCs. The source of these receptors is a woman aged 45-65 years in good health and CMV-seronegative.

V usage is TRBV28 and J usage is TRBJ1-1, with a possible D match to TRBD1 (6 bases). Trimming cost V 6 bases and J 3 bases, with 20 bases left between them. Germline V CDR1 and CDR2: MDHEN, SYDVKM. This CDR3 contains 16 residues. CDR3 protein: CASSQRQGRWDTEAFF. In DNA form, the CDR3 reads TGTGCCAGCAGCCAGAGGCAGGGGAGATGGGACACTGAAGCTTTCTTT.

This clone occurred a few times. The chain joins TRBV25-1 to TRBJ1-5; 7 bases agree with TRBD1. Germline CDR1 reads MGHDK; CDR2 reads SYGVNS. After removal of 4 bases from V and 5 bases from J, the junction contained 5 bases not matched to a gene. This CDR3 has 14 residues. CDR3 DNA sequence: TGTGCCAGCAGTGGACGGGACAGTTATCAGCCCCAGCATTTT. It yields the protein CASSGRDSYQPQHF.

J is TRBJ2-7 and V is TRBV7-9; 9 bases line up with TRBD2. CDR3 length equals 15 residues. The V gene end was trimmed by 5 bases and the J gene end by 6 bases; junction bases not matched to a gene: 11. From germline, CDR1 is SEHNR and CDR2 FQNEAQ (reference sequence). The CDR3 DNA reads TGTGCCAGCAGCCGCCTAGCGGGAAATGCTGGCGAGCAGTACTTC. Residues: CASSRLAGNAGEQYF.

The sample holds one count of this clone. The gene calls are TRBV27 and TRBJ2-5; 7 bases are shared with TRBD1. This CDR3 contains 11 residues. With 10 bases clipped from V and 13 bases from J, the junction kept 12 bases outside the gene matches. Germline CDR1 MNHEY, CDR2 SMNVEV (reference sequence). The CDR3 sequence is CATFTGQERYF. Written as DNA, the CDR3 is TGTGCCACATTTACCGGACAGGAACGGTACTTC.

J is TRBJ2-7 and V is TRBV5-1; 10 bases fit TRBD2. Trimming cost V 0 bases and J 6 bases; bases outside gene matches: 6. CDR3 length: 15 residues. Germline V gene sequence: CDR1 SGHRS, CDR2 YFSETQ. The CDR3 DNA reads TGCGCCAGCAGCTTGGCCGTACTAGCGGGAAGCGAGCAGTACTTC. Protein product: CASSLAVLAGSEQYF.

This clone was seen a handful of times. The chain combines TRBV7-6 with TRBJ1-2, with 7 nucleotides matching TRBD1. V was clipped by 5 bases and J by 5 bases; unmatched bases: 11. The CDR3 totals 15 residues. Germline V gene data show CDR1 as SGHVS and CDR2 as FNYEAQ. The CDR3: CASSPGQTGSYGYTF. The CDR3 DNA reads as TGTGCCAGCAGCCCGGGACAGACCGGGAGTTATGGCTACACCTTC.

The rearrangement links TRBV28 to TRBJ2-7; unclear D gene. Deletions cut 3 bases from V and 4 bases from J, with 10 bases between. CDR1 is MDHEN and CDR2 is SYDVKM in the germline V gene. The CDR3 is 13 amino acids. CDR3 nucleotide sequence: TGTGCCAGCAGTTTCCCCCCTCTATACGAGCAGTACTTC. Protein sequence: CASSFPPLYEQYF.

The V and J genes are TRBV11-2 and TRBJ1-3; TRBD1 is a possible D gene (6 bases). CDR3 length equals 16 residues. With 0 bases removed from V and 2 bases from J, the gap between germline ends came to 11 bases. Germline assignment: CDR1 SGHAT and CDR2 FQNNGV. The CDR3 sequence: CASSLENRVTGNTIYF. The CDR3 DNA reads as TGTGCCAGCAGCTTAGAAAACAGGGTAACTGGAAACACCATATATTTT.

V is TRBV30 and J is TRBJ2-3, with 15 bases matching TRBD2. The CDR3 has 15 amino acids. The germline V gene encodes CDR1 GTSNPN and CDR2 SVGIG (reference sequence). V was clipped by 4 bases and J by 6 bases; unmatched bases: 5. DNA for the CDR3: TGTGCCTGGACCGGGACTAGCGGGAGGACCGATACGCAGTATTTT. Encoded protein: CAWTGTSGRTDTQYF.

V usage is TRBV27 and J usage is TRBJ1-1, with no clear D. The germline CDR1 and CDR2 sequences are MNHEY and SMNVEV (reference sequence). The ends were cut back, 6 bases at V and 3 bases at J, with 17 bases in the middle. This CDR3 contains 15 residues. The CDR3 DNA sequence: TGTGCCAGCAGGCTAGCGCGGGGTGGATACACTGAAGCTTTCTTT. Its protein is CASRLARGGYTEAFF.

The chain couples TRBV5-1 to TRBJ2-3; 10 bases align to TRBD2. After removal of 0 bases from V and 1 base from J, the junction contained 2 bases not matched to a gene. This CDR3 has 16 residues. Germline CDR1 reads SGHRS; CDR2 reads YFSETQ. For the CDR3, the DNA is TGCGCCAGCAGCTTGGTAGGGACTAGCGGCACAGATACGCAGTATTTT. It yields the protein CASSLVGTSGTDTQYF.

The chain links TRBV29-1 to TRBJ2-2; 7 nucleotides line up with TRBD1. With V trimmed by 6 bases and J by 7 bases, 2 bases remained unmatched. This CDR3 has 11 residues. The germline V gene encodes CDR1 SQVTM and CDR2 ANQGSEA. CDR3 in DNA: TGCAGCGTGGACAGGCTCGGGGAGCTGTTTTTT. Protein sequence: CSVDRLGELFF.

The CDR3 DNA reads as TGTGCCAGTAGTATAGACGCGATCGGGACAAGTGAAGCTTTCTTT. Translation: CASSIDAIGTSEAFF. The chain has TRBV19 and TRBJ1-1, with D possibly matching TRBD1 (6 bases). The germline CDR1 and CDR2 sequences are LNHDA and SQIVND (reference sequence). The CDR3 extends over 15 amino acids. V was clipped by 0 bases and J by 7 bases, with 15 bases between them.

The chain combines TRBV6-1 with TRBJ2-4, with 9 bases fitting TRBD1. Germline CDR1 MNHNS, CDR2 SASEGT. This CDR3 has 14 residues. With V trimmed by 6 bases and J by 8 bases, 8 bases remained unmatched. CDR3: CASSEGQGRDIQYF. Here the CDR3 DNA reads TGTGCCAGCAGCGAGGGACAGGGAAGGGACATTCAGTACTTC.

This chain links TRBV11-2 with TRBJ2-7; D call uncertain. CDR1 SGHAT and CDR2 FQNNGV come from the germline V gene. The V end lost 2 bases, the J end lost 3 bases, and 5 bases lay between the germline ends. There are 12 residues in the CDR3. The CDR3 loop reads CASSLFSYEQYF. CDR3 nucleotides: TGTGCCAGCAGCTTATTCAGCTACGAGCAGTACTTC.

This rearrangement joins TRBV5-4 to TRBJ1-2; tentatively, D is TRBD1 (6 bases). Germline V gives CDR1 SGHNT, CDR2 YYREEE (reference sequence). This CDR3 has 17 amino acids. V lost 4 bases, J lost 2 bases, and 21 bases lay in between. The chain's CDR3 is CASSLNRAQNLNYGYTF. DNA for the CDR3: TGTGCCAGCAGCCTAAACAGGGCACAAAACCTAAACTATGGCTACACCTTC.

This clone was recorded once. J is TRBJ2-3 and V is TRBV7-9; 15 bases are a match to TRBD2. The length of the CDR3 is 17 residues. Germline lookup yields CDR1 SEHNR and CDR2 FQNEAQ (reference sequence). V lost 4 bases and J lost 5; bases outside the gene matches: 7. The CDR3 DNA follows: TGTGCCAGCAGCTCCCCGGGACTAGCGGGGGGAAGAGATACGCAGTATTTT. This sequence encodes CASSSPGLAGGRDTQYF.

The rearrangement uses TRBV6-1 and TRBJ2-3; 14 bases line up with TRBD2. The V gene end was trimmed by 7 bases and the J gene end by 4 bases; junction bases not matched to a gene: 4. The germline CDR1 and CDR2 sequences are MNHNS and SASEGT. The CDR3 covers 15 residues. The DNA for the CDR3 is TGTGCCAGCACCTGGACTAGCGGGAGGCCAGATACGCAGTATTTT. It translates to CASTWTSGRPDTQYF.

CDR3 nucleotides: TGTGCCAGAAGCTTATACGGGTGGTTAGAGACCCAGTACTTC. It specifies CARSLYGWLETQYF. The chain is built from TRBV7-5 and TRBJ2-5; the listed D gene, TRBD2, was not tested against the DNA. TRBV7-5 is labeled a pseudogene. This CDR3 spans 14 amino acids.

The rearrangement uses TRBV25-1 and TRBJ1-2; 8 bases are shared with TRBD1. V lost 7 bases, J lost 6 bases, and 7 bases stayed unmatched. The V gene's germline CDR1 is MGHDK and CDR2 SYGVNS. The CDR3 has 13 residues. CDR3 coding DNA: TGTGCCAGCAAACCGACAGGGGCTGATGGCTACACCTTC. It specifies CASKPTGADGYTF.